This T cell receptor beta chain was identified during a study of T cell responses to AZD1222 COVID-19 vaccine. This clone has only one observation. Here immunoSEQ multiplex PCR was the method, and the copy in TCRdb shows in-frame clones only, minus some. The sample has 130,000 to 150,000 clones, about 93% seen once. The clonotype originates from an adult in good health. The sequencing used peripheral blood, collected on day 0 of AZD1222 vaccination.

CDR3 in amino acids: CASSLGTGVPGELFF. CDR3 nucleotides: TGCGCCAGCAGCTTGGGGACAGGGGTCCCCGGGGAGCTGTTTTTT. The J gene is TRBJ2-2, the V gene TRBV5-1; TRBD1 matches 9 bases. From germline, CDR1 is SGHRS and CDR2 YFSETQ. V was pared by 0 bases and J by 6 bases, with 3 bases of the junction left unmatched. The CDR3 extends over 15 amino acids.